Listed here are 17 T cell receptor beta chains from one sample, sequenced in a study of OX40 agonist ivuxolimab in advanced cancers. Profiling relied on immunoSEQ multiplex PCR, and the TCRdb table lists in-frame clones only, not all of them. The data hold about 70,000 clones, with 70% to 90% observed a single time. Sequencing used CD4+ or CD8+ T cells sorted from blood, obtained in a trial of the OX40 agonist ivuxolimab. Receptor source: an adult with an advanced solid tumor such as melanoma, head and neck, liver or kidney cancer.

The CDR3 is CASSFLRGFWDGYTF. The DNA of the CDR3 is TGTGCCAGCAGTTTTTTGAGGGGGTTTTGGGATGGCTACACCTTC. The V call is TRBV28, the J call TRBJ1-2; tentatively, D is TRBD1 (6 bases). Deletions cut 3 bases from V and 6 bases from J, with 17 bases between. The CDR3 is made up of 15 amino acids. The germline V gene has CDR1 MDHEN and CDR2 SYDVKM.

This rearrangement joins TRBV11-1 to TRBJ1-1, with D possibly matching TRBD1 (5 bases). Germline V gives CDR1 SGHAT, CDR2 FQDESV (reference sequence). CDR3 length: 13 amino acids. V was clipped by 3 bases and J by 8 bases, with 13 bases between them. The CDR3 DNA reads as TGTGCCAGCAGCTTCGGCAGGGAAAGGGAAGCTTTCTTT. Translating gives CASSFGREREAFF.

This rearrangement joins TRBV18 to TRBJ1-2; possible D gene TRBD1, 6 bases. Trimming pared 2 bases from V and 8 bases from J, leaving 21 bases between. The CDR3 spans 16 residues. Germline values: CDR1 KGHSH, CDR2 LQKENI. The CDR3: CASSPSPLAGQRGYTF. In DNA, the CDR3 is TGTGCCAGCTCACCATCCCCCTTAGCTGGACAGCGGGGCTACACCTTC.

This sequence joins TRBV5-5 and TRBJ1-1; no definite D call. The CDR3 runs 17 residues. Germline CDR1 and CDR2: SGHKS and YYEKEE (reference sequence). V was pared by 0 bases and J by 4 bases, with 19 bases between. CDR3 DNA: TGTGCCAGCAGCTTGGGAGTTGGAAGCAGCCGGAGCACTGAAGCTTTCTTT. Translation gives CASSLGVGSSRSTEAFF.

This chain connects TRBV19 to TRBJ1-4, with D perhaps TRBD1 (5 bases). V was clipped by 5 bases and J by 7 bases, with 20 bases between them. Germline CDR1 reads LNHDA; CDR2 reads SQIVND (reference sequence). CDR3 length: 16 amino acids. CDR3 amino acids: CASSLRPGLIVEKLFF. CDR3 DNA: TGTGCCAGTAGTCTCCGACCGGGGCTTATCGTTGAAAAACTGTTTTTT.

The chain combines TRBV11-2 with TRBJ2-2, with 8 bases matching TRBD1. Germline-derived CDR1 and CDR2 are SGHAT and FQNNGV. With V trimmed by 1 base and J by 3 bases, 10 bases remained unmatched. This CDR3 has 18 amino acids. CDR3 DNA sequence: TGTGCCAGCAGCTTAGGTGTTTATCAGGGGGCGGACACCGGGGAGCTGTTTTTT. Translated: CASSLGVYQGADTGELFF.

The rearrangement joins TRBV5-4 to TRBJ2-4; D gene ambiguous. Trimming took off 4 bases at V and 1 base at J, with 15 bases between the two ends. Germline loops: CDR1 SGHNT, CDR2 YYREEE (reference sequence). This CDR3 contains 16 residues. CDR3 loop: CASSPLAPGAKNIQYF. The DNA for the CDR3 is TGTGCCAGCAGCCCATTGGCTCCTGGGGCCAAAAACATTCAGTACTTC. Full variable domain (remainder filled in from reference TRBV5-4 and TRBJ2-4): ETGVTQSPTHLIKTRGQQVTLRCSSQSGHNTVSWYQQALGQGPQFIFQYYREEENGRGNFPPRFSGLQFPNYSSELNVNALELDDSALYLCASSPLAPGAKNIQYFGAGTRLSVL.

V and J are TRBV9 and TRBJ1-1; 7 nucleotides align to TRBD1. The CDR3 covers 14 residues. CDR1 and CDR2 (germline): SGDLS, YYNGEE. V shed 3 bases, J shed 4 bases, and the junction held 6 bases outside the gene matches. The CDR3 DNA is TGTGCCAGCAGCGCACAGGGGCCCGCCACTGAAGCTTTCTTT. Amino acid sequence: CASSAQGPATEAFF. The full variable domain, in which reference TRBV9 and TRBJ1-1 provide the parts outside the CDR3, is DSGVTQTPKHLITATGQRVTLRCSPRSGDLSVYWYQQSLDQGLQFLIQYYNGEERAKGNILERFSAQQFPDLHSELNLSSLELGDSALYFCASSAQGPATEAFFGQGTRLTVV.

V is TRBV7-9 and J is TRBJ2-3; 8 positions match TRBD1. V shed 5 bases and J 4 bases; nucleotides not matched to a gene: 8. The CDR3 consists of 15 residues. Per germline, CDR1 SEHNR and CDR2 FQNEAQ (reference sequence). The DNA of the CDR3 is TGTGCCAGCAGCCCGTGGACAGGGATGGCAGATACGCAGTATTTT. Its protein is CASSPWTGMADTQYF.

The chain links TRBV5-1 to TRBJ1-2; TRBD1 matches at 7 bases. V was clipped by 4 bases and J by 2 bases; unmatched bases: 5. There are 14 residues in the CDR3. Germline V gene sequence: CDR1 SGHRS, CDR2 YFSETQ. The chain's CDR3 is CASSRDSTNYGYTF. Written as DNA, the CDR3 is TGCGCCAGCAGCAGGGACAGTACAAACTATGGCTACACCTTC.

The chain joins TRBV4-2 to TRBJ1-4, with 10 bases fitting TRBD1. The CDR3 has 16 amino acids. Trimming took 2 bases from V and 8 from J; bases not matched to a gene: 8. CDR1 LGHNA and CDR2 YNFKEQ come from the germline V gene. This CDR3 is CASSQTDRGTREKLFF. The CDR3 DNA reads TGTGCCAGCAGCCAAACGGACAGGGGGACGCGAGAAAAACTGTTTTTT.

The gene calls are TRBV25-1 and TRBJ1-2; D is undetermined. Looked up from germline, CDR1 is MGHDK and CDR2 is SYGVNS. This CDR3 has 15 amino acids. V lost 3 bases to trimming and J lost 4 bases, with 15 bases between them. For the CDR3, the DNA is TGTGCCAGCAGTGATCTAGGACGGCCGTTCTATGGCTACACCTTC. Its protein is CASSDLGRPFYGYTF.

CDR3 sequence: CASSVTTGEHYGYTF. In DNA, the CDR3 is TGTGCCAGCAGCGTAACAACAGGGGAGCACTATGGCTACACCTTC. V and J are TRBV9 and TRBJ1-2; 7 bases are shared with TRBD1. Germline values: CDR1 SGDLS, CDR2 YYNGEE. This CDR3 has 15 residues. The trim removed 1 base at V and 3 bases at J, leaving 6 bases unmatched.

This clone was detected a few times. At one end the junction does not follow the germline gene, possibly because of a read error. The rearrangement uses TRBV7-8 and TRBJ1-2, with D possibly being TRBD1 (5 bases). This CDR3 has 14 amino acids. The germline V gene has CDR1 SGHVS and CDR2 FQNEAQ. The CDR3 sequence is CASSLGSGLSGTHF. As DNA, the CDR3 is TGTGCCAGCAGCTTAGGGTCGGGGTTATCGGGGACCCACTTC. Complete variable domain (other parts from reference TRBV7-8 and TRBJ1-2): GAGVSQSPRYKVAKRGQDVALRCDPISGHVSLFWYQQALGQGPEFLTYFQNEAQLDKSGLPSDRFFAERPEGSVSTLKIQRTQQEDSAVYLCASSLGSGLSGTHFGSGTRLTVV.

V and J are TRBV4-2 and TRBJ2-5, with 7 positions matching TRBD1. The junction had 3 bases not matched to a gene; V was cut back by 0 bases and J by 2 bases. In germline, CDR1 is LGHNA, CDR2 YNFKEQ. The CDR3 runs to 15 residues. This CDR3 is CASSQDPGQQETQYF. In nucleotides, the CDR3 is TGTGCCAGCAGCCAAGATCCGGGACAGCAAGAGACCCAGTACTTC.

The DNA of the CDR3 is TGTGCCAGCTCACCGGGACTAGCGGGGGAGTACGAGCAGTACTTC. This codes for CASSPGLAGEYEQYF. This chain joins TRBV18 and TRBJ2-7, with 14 bases fitting TRBD2. Germline V lookup: CDR1 KGHSH, CDR2 LQKENI. The CDR3 totals 15 residues. The V and J ends lost 3 bases and 4 bases, in that order; junction bases with no gene match: 2. Full variable domain (missing parts from reference TRBV18 and TRBJ2-7): NAGVMQNPRHLVRRRGQEARLRCSPMKGHSHVYWYRQLPEEGLKFMVYLQKENIIDESGMPKERFSAEFPKEGPSILRIQQVVRGDSAAYFCASSPGLAGEYEQYFGPGTRLTVT.

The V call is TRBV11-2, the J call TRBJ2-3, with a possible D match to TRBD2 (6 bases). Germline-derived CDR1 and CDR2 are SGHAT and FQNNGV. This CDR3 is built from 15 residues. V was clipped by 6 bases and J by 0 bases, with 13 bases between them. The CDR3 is CASRDPRGSTDTQYF. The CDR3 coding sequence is TGTGCCAGCAGAGACCCCCGGGGGAGCACAGATACGCAGTATTTT.